The 17 T cell receptor beta chains below come from one sample, sequenced in a study of Ad26.COV2.S vaccination and SARS-CoV-2 variants. Regarding treatment: some 20 received Ad26.COV2.S at low or high dose, single or two shots; 5 received placebo; per-sample allocation not given. Samples were taken on day 63 after the first vaccine or placebo injection. The protocol was immunoSEQ multiplex PCR, while the TCRdb copy is restricted to in-frame clones and leaves out a portion. In the table there are approximately 350,000 clones, about 83% of which are singletons. The sample was peripheral blood, taken in a trial of Ad26.COV2.S vaccine versus placebo. All receptors come from a person between 18 and 60 years old who received the Ad26.COV2.S COVID-19 vaccine or a placebo.

The J gene is TRBJ1-6, the V gene TRBV7-6; D remains unclear. V lost 5 bases, J lost 7 bases, and 9 bases lay in between. The CDR3 is made up of 13 amino acids. The germline CDR1 and CDR2 sequences are SGHVS and FNYEAQ. The CDR3 here is CASSPDINSPLHF. The DNA for the CDR3 is TGTGCCAGCAGCCCTGATATAAATTCACCCCTCCACTTT.

The rearrangement links TRBV29-1 to TRBJ1-6; D uncertain. CDR1 is SQVTM, CDR2 ANQGSEA, per germline. The CDR3 length is 13 residues. V was pared by 7 bases and J by 5 bases, with 12 bases between. The CDR3 spells CSAQRGNNSPLHF. In DNA, the CDR3 is TGCAGCGCCCAGCGGGGTAATAATTCACCCCTCCACTTT.

This clone has a handful of counts. CDR3 DNA sequence: TGTGCCAGCAGCTCCCTAGGGGGACAGAAGCTGTTTTTT. Translated: CASSSLGGQKLFF. The chain is built from TRBV11-3 and TRBJ2-2; 7 nucleotides align to TRBD1. This CDR3 contains 13 residues. CDR1 and CDR2 (germline): SGHNT, YENEEA. The V and J ends lost 4 bases and 12 bases, in that order; junction bases with no gene match: 8.

This clone appeared a single time. The chain recombines TRBV4-1 with TRBJ2-6; D unclear. V shed 3 bases and J shed 0 bases, with 9 bases lying between them. Germline V lookup: CDR1 MGHRA, CDR2 YSYEKL. The CDR3 spans 16 residues. The CDR3 DNA sequence: TGCGCCAGCAGCCACGTCGCCCCCTCTGGGGCCAACGTCCTGACTTTC. Its protein product is CASSHVAPSGANVLTF.

By its share, this clone is medium-sized. J is TRBJ2-2 and V is TRBV6-6; no reliable D call. The CDR3 has 15 amino acids. Trimming left V 7 bases short and J 6 bases short, with 18 bases between. Germline V gene sequence: CDR1 MNHNY, CDR2 SVGAGI (reference sequence). The DNA for the CDR3 is TGTGCCAGCAAATCGACCTCGGCTAGGTCCGGGGAGCTGTTTTTT. Protein sequence: CASKSTSARSGELFF.

This chain links TRBV5-1 with TRBJ2-2; TRBD2 is a possible D gene (6 bases). V lost 0 bases to trimming and J lost 5 bases, with 11 bases between them. This CDR3 is 15 amino acids long. The germline CDR1 and CDR2 sequences are SGHRS and YFSETQ. CDR3 DNA: TGCGCCAGCAGCTTGGATGCGGCGGGGACCGGGGAGCTGTTTTTT. Its translation is CASSLDAAGTGELFF.

The V gene is TRBV14, the J gene TRBJ2-1, with D perhaps TRBD2 (6 bases). The CDR3 length is 12 residues. Trimming cost V 6 bases and J 16 bases, with 19 bases left between them. Per germline, CDR1 SGHDN and CDR2 FVKESK. The CDR3 region is CASRGTGDHFFF. The CDR3 DNA reads as TGTGCCAGCAGGGGAACGGGGGATCATTTTTTCTTC.

V and J are TRBV20-1 and TRBJ1-1, with a possible D match to TRBD1 (5 bases). V was cut by 3 bases and J by 1 base, with 9 bases left in between. Germline V lookup: CDR1 DFQATT, CDR2 SNEGSKA (reference sequence). This CDR3 comprises 13 residues. In DNA, the CDR3 is TGCAGTGCTAGTCAGGGATCGAACACTGAAGCTTTCTTT. Translation gives CSASQGSNTEAFF.

V usage is TRBV4-1 and J usage is TRBJ2-7, with TRBD1 matching 7 bases. Germline loops: CDR1 MGHRA, CDR2 YSYEKL. The CDR3 covers 15 residues. Trimming removed 4 bases from V and 1 base from J; junction bases left unmatched: 7. In DNA form, the CDR3 reads TGCGCCAGCAGCCTCACCGGGACAGCATCCTACGAGCAGTACTTC. It encodes CASSLTGTASYEQYF.

The chain uses TRBV27 and TRBJ2-7; TRBD1 might be the D (6 bases). The germline V gene encodes CDR1 MNHEY and CDR2 SMNVEV (reference sequence). V was pared by 5 bases and J by 0 bases, with 14 bases between. The CDR3 contains 15 residues. The CDR3 DNA follows: TGTGCCAGCAGTCTTAGATCGGACAGCTCCTACGAGCAGTACTTC. Translated, it gives CASSLRSDSSYEQYF.

This clone showed up just once. This rearrangement joins TRBV19 to TRBJ2-3; TRBD1 agrees at 9 bases. V dropped 0 bases and J dropped 7; count of bases not matched to a gene: 11. Germline CDR1 and CDR2: LNHDA and SQIVND (reference sequence). CDR3 length: 17 amino acids. Written as DNA, the CDR3 is TGTGCCAGTAGTATAGATGGCCAGGGACAGGGTCAAAATACGCAGTATTTT. As protein: CASSIDGQGQGQNTQYF. Looking up the rest from reference TRBV19 and TRBJ2-3 gives the full variable domain: DGGITQSPKYLFRKEGQNVTLSCEQNLNHDAMYWYRQDPGQGLRLIYYSQIVNDFQKGDIAEGYSVSREKKESFPLTVTSAQKNPTAFYLCASSIDGQGQGQNTQYFGPGTRLTVL.

The rearrangement links TRBV4-2 to TRBJ2-1; tentative D call: TRBD2 (6 bases). V lost 5 bases and J lost 5, with 13 bases in between. The CDR3 extends over 14 amino acids. Germline V gene sequence: CDR1 LGHNA, CDR2 YNFKEQ. The CDR3 loop reads CASSYPGGDNEQFF. The CDR3 DNA follows: TGTGCCAGCAGCTACCCCGGGGGAGACAATGAGCAGTTCTTC.

V is TRBV11-1 and J is TRBJ2-1; 14 bases are shared with TRBD2. Germline CDR1 reads SGHAT; CDR2 reads FQDESV (reference sequence). V lost 3 bases and J lost 8; bases outside the gene matches: 6. This CDR3 is 16 amino acids long. The CDR3 nucleotides read TGTGCCAGCAGCTTGGGGACTAGCGGGAGCGCGGATGAGCAGTTCTTC. The encoded protein is CASSLGTSGSADEQFF.

The CDR3 spells CASSYPVAGVRNEQFF. The DNA for the CDR3 is TGTGCCAGCAGTTACCCGGTAGCGGGAGTTCGGAATGAGCAGTTCTTC. The chain joins TRBV6-5 to TRBJ2-1; TRBD2 matches 9 bases. In germline, CDR1 is MNHEY, CDR2 SVGAGI. J lost 7 bases, V lost 2 bases, and 9 bases had no gene match. The length of the CDR3 is 16 residues.

CDR3: CASSLSRGMDTEAFF. In DNA, the CDR3 is TGTGCCAGCAGTCTAAGCAGGGGAATGGACACTGAAGCTTTCTTT. The chain employs TRBV4-2 and TRBJ1-1; TRBD1 might be the D (6 bases). Germline loops: CDR1 LGHNA, CDR2 YNFKEQ. This CDR3 has 15 residues. Deletions cut 6 bases from V and 3 bases from J, with 17 bases between.

This clone was detected a few times. The V and J genes are TRBV7-9 and TRBJ2-1; weak D call: TRBD1 (6 bases). Germline V gene lookup returns CDR1 SEHNR and CDR2 FQNEAQ (reference sequence). Trimming stripped 1 base from V and 4 bases from J, with 8 bases between. The CDR3 runs to 14 residues. The CDR3 loop reads CASSLVGTYNEQFF. As DNA, the CDR3 is TGTGCCAGCAGCTTAGTGGGGACATACAATGAGCAGTTCTTC.

The count of this clone is one. The rearrangement uses TRBV3-1 (or the pseudogene TRBV3-2) and TRBJ2-1; TRBD2 aligns across 7 bases. CDR1 is LGHDT, CDR2 YNNKEL, per germline (reference sequence). The CDR3 is made up of 15 amino acids. V lost 4 bases and J lost 6; bases outside the gene matches: 9. CDR3 bases: TGTGCCAGCAGCCCACCAGCGGGACGAATCAATGAGCAGTTCTTC. Protein sequence: CASSPPAGRINEQFF.